This T cell receptor (beta chain) was recovered during a study of CD8+ T cells in alopecia areata. This CDR3 has 12 amino acids. Germline V lookup: CDR1 SGHNT, CDR2 YENEEA. Trimming cost V 0 bases and J 8 bases, with 7 bases left between them. For this clone: Its antigen is currently unknown.

RNA, once extracted, was reverse transcribed into cDNA for use as the sequencing template. Generated by immunoSEQ multiplex PCR, the TCRdb table keeps only in-frame clones and is missing some. The repertoire has fewer than 100,000 clones, approximately 60% of them found once; the top ten carry less than 20%. Treatment here: oral pan-JAK inhibitor, 5-10 mg twice daily. Collection of lesional scalp punch biopsies and peripheral blood was performed in alopecia areata patients. The study's findings and limits: For lesional scalp, especially alopecia totalis/universalis, clonality was higher than in normal scalp. Scalp clonality and expanded CD8+ clones among the top 100 were significantly decreased by tofacitinib. Normal skin's resident alphabeta T cells are sequenced alongside lesional scalp T cells.

The source is a human donor with alopecia areata. The V and J genes are TRBV11-3 and TRBJ2-5, with D perhaps being TRBD1 or TRBD2 (5 bases each). Sample: CD8+ T cells sorted from blood, taken at week 4, from a patient treated with tofacitinib. The CDR3 DNA reads as TGTGCCAGCAGCTTAGATGGGGGAACCCAGTACTTC. It specifies CASSLDGGTQYF.